A single sample is the source of the 16 T cell receptor beta chains below, sequenced in a study of radiotherapy plus CTLA-4 blockade in lung cancer. Assay used: immunoSEQ multiplex PCR; TCRdb lists only in-frame clones, some missing. The sample shows around 70,000 clones, around 76% of them seen only once. Sample: peripheral blood, taken from a patient treated with radiotherapy plus ipilimumab. Receptor source: a human donor with non-small cell lung cancer whose response to radiotherapy plus ipilimumab could not be evaluated. Some clones in this sample may be carry-over from other donors' samples.

The chain recombines TRBV29-1 with TRBJ2-5, with 9 nucleotides matching TRBD1. Looked up from germline, CDR1 is SQVTM and CDR2 is ANQGSEA. V was pared by 7 bases and J by 4 bases, with 4 bases of the junction left unmatched. This CDR3 contains 12 residues. The CDR3 here is CSGGQGAETQYF. Here the CDR3 DNA reads TGCAGCGGGGGACAGGGCGCAGAGACCCAGTACTTC.

This chain links TRBV4-2 with TRBJ2-1, with TRBD1 as a possible D gene (6 bases). V was pared by 2 bases and J by 8 bases, with 13 bases between. The CDR3 has 14 residues. Germline CDR1 is LGHNA and CDR2 is YNFKEQ. CDR3: CASSQQLRGDEQFF. CDR3 in DNA: TGTGCCAGCAGCCAACAACTCAGGGGTGATGAGCAGTTCTTC.

This chain joins TRBV2 and TRBJ1-2; TRBD1 matches at 10 bases. Germline CDR1 SNHLY, CDR2 FYNNEI. The CDR3 is made up of 14 amino acids. J was trimmed by 9 bases and V by 7 bases; bases with no gene match: 11. CDR3 amino acids: CASNLRGTGVSYTF. CDR3 sequence (DNA): TGTGCCAGCAACTTGCGCGGGACAGGGGTCAGCTACACCTTC.

About this clone: Germline and junction disagree at one end, which may indicate a read error. The chain combines TRBV19 with TRBJ1-4; 8 bases match TRBD1. CDR3 length: 19 amino acids. Germline V gives CDR1 LNHDA, CDR2 SQIVND (reference sequence). CDR3 bases: TGTGCCTGTAGTATCGCAACCGGGACAGGTCTCTTTCACCGGGAAAAACTGTTTTTT. This gives the protein CACSIATGTGLFHREKLFF. Filled out from reference TRBV19 and TRBJ1-4, the complete variable domain reads DGGITQSPKYLFRKEGQNVTLSCEQNLNHDAMYWYRQDPGQGLRLIYYSQIVNDFQKGDIAEGYSVSREKKESFPLTVTSAQKNPTAFYLCACSIATGTGLFHREKLFFGSGTQLSVL.

The chain is built from TRBV19 and TRBJ1-5; 7 nucleotides match TRBD1. The length of the CDR3 is 16 residues. The germline V gene encodes CDR1 LNHDA and CDR2 SQIVND (reference sequence). J was trimmed by 0 bases and V by 5 bases; bases with no gene match: 7. CDR3 loop: CASSWGTAPSNQPQHF. CDR3 nucleotides: TGTGCCAGTAGTTGGGGGACAGCCCCTAGCAATCAGCCCCAGCATTTT. The variable domain in full, with the rest retrieved from reference TRBV19 and TRBJ1-5, is DGGITQSPKYLFRKEGQNVTLSCEQNLNHDAMYWYRQDPGQGLRLIYYSQIVNDFQKGDIAEGYSVSREKKESFPLTVTSAQKNPTAFYLCASSWGTAPSNQPQHFGDGTRLSIL.

The chain recombines TRBV7-8 with TRBJ1-6, with TRBD1 identical over 7 bases. The CDR3 contains 12 residues. CDR1 is SGHVS, CDR2 FQNEAQ, per germline. V dropped 6 bases and J dropped 12; count of bases not matched to a gene: 5. The CDR3 spells CASRFTGEPLHF. The CDR3 nucleotides read TGTGCCAGCAGGTTCACAGGGGAACCCCTCCACTTT.

The chain links TRBV7-8 to TRBJ1-5; D gene unclear. CDR1 and CDR2 from the germline V gene are SGHVS and FQNEAQ. The CDR3 covers 14 residues. With 4 bases removed from V and 2 bases from J, the gap between germline ends came to 9 bases. The CDR3 spells CASSSIAGNQPQHF. The CDR3 DNA is TGTGCCAGCAGCTCGATAGCGGGCAATCAGCCCCAGCATTTT.

The chain recombines TRBV13 with TRBJ2-1, with D hard to call. CDR1 is PRHDT and CDR2 is FYEKMQ in the germline V gene (reference sequence). Trimming took off 4 bases at V and 4 bases at J, with 11 bases between the two ends. This CDR3 is 14 amino acids long. CDR3 residues: CASSSQKRYNEQFF. The CDR3 DNA reads TGTGCCAGCAGCTCTCAAAAGAGGTACAATGAGCAGTTCTTC.

This clone occurred a few times. The chain is built from TRBV14 and TRBJ1-1; 7 nucleotides line up with TRBD1. The CDR3 consists of 15 residues. Germline V gives CDR1 SGHDN, CDR2 FVKESK. V shed 3 bases, J shed 7 bases, and the junction held 11 bases outside the gene matches. The CDR3 sequence is CASSHHDRVRSEAFF. Written as DNA, the CDR3 is TGTGCCAGCAGCCATCACGACAGGGTCCGTAGTGAAGCTTTCTTT.

Comment on this clone: The junction shows a germline mismatch at one end, possibly a read error. Other DNA variants within this sample encode the same CDR3. CDR3 DNA sequence: TGTGCCAGCAGCGTAGGCAGGGAGGGCACCGGGGAGTTGTTTTTT. Translated: CASSVGREGTGELFF. J is TRBJ2-2 and V is TRBV9; TRBD2 matches 7 bases. Per the germline V gene, CDR1 is SGDLS and CDR2 is YYNGEE. CDR3 length: 15 residues.

The chain carries TRBV6-6 and TRBJ2-6, with D tentatively TRBD2 (5 bases). CDR3 length: 13 residues. Germline CDR1 MNHNY, CDR2 SVGAGI (reference sequence). In DNA form, the CDR3 reads TGTGCGGTTCCGGGATCAGGGGCCAACGTCCTGACTTTC. Its protein is CAVPGSGANVLTF.

The rearrangement joins TRBV19 to TRBJ1-1, with D unresolved. In germline, CDR1 is LNHDA, CDR2 SQIVND (reference sequence). There are 12 residues in the CDR3. The ends were cut back, 5 bases at V and 4 bases at J, with 8 bases in the middle. Here the CDR3 DNA reads TGTGCCAGTAGTTTGCTATTCACTGAAGCTTTCTTT. Its translation: CASSLLFTEAFF.

About this clone: The sample contains more than one DNA sequence encoding this CDR3. V and J are TRBV29-1 and TRBJ2-7; the match to TRBD1 covers 8 bases. From germline, CDR1 is SQVTM and CDR2 ANQGSEA. CDR3 size: 12 residues. V was clipped by 6 bases and J by 3 bases; unmatched bases: 4. The CDR3 reads CSVRQGSYEQYF. The CDR3 coding sequence is TGCAGCGTCAGACAGGGGAGCTACGAGCAGTACTTC.

V is TRBV11-1 and J is TRBJ1-1; no clear D gene. V shed 1 base and J shed 11 bases, with 14 bases lying between them. Germline assignment: CDR1 SGHAT and CDR2 FQDESV (reference sequence). The CDR3 totals 13 residues. The CDR3 DNA follows: TGTGCCAGCAGCTTAGGCGCCAGGCAAGTGGCTTTCTTT. Translated, it gives CASSLGARQVAFF.

V and J are TRBV6-6 and TRBJ2-1, with D possibly matching TRBD2 (5 bases). V was pared by 0 bases and J by 7 bases, with 7 bases between. There are 13 residues in the CDR3. The germline gives CDR1 MNHNY, CDR2 SVGAGI (reference sequence). For the CDR3, the DNA is TGTGCCAGCAGTTACTCGAGGGAAAATGAGCAGTTCTTC. It is translated as CASSYSRENEQFF.

The chain uses TRBV21-1 and TRBJ2-5; the table's D call, TRBD1, was not checked against the DNA. TRBV21-1 is a pseudogene segment. There are 14 residues in the CDR3. DNA for the CDR3: TGTGCCACCAAAGGACGGGGACATAAAGAGACCCAGTACTTC. Residues: CATKGRGHKETQYF.